This TCR beta chain comes out of a study of blood T cell repertoires in COVID-19 (dated by TCRdb to the early 2020s). With respect to the entire study: The collaborator samples originated in the United States, Italy and Spain and spanned the acute and convalescent phases of COVID-19. The dataset comprised deeply sampled blood TCRbeta repertoires from subjects exposed to, actively infected with, or recovered from COVID-19. Samples came from the ongoing ImmuneRACE study (first 160 participants) plus 1,254 subjects from 6 global collaborators. The repertoires were released in a freely available public database intended as a resource for research on the immune response to SARS-CoV-2. The sample metadata nearly always contained a de-identified subject ID, COVID-19 status, age in years and sex. Where available, HLA class I and class II types were taken from metadata supplied by the sample provider and were not determined by assay-based typing. The material from the prospective study consisted of cDNA or gDNA derived from T cells, B-cell-depleted T cells, or PBMCs.

Paper-wide results and their limitations: The quantity of clinical and demographic metadata differed by source and by participant and was supplied without curation.

Enrolling through a virtual design, the prospective study's participants ranged in age from about 18 to 89 years and lived across roughly 23 United States geographic areas. Cohort assignment in the prospective study relied on participant-reported clinical history from a screening survey and a study questionnaire. ImmuneRACE Cohort 3 recovered participants were defined by two consecutive negative NP/OP PCR tests, healthcare professional clearance, or symptom resolution. Mobile phlebotomists in the prospective study collected whole blood, serum and a nasopharyngeal or oropharyngeal swab from every participant. Prospective study participants could optionally give additional blood draws and questionnaires over an approximately 2-month period. Prospective study blood samples were shipped either frozen or at room temperature before DNA extraction. Its CDR3 holds 15 amino acids, cysteine through phenylalanine. The DNA shown is the 45-base CDR3, in frame from base 1.

TCRbeta CDR3 regions were amplified from genomic DNA by means of the immunoSEQ Assay, a bias-controlled multiplex PCR. The source study handled its data this way. The number of nucleated cells in each sample was estimated from the amplification of reference gene primers within the assay. To quantify the absolute abundance of each unique TCRbeta CDR3 rearrangement, sequence reads were collapsed and filtered. Productive Simpson clonality was computed per sample as the square root of Simpson's diversity index over productive rearrangements. TCRdb took this table from immuneACCESS and kept in-frame rearrangements with V and J called. Such tables lack part of the clones; where checked against another copy, unresolved V genes explain under half of the gap, and the rest is unexplained. The DNA gave D and trimming, while V, J and clone size come from that table. This sample is represented by approximately 250,000 clones; 80% to 90% of them were singletons. The ten most abundant clones make up more than 3.5% of the sample.

Notes on this clone: Its antigen remains unidentified. Per-nucleotide qualities are absent, and no much larger clonotype sits a single base away.

The sequencing input was PBMCs or T cells enriched from blood (not recorded which). The receptor comes from a woman in her thirties who had recovered from COVID-19. Recombination connected TRBV21-1 to TRBJ1-5; TRBD1 is the table's D call and was not checked against the DNA. TRBV21-1 is a listed pseudogene. At the DNA level, the sequence is TGTGCCAGCAGCAAATTGGGGCAGTTCAATCAGCCCCAGCATTTT. Its protein is CASSKLGQFNQPQHF.